This T cell receptor (beta chain) appears in the sequencing data of a study of blood T cell repertoires in COVID-19. About the study: The United States, Italy and Spain were the sources of the acute and convalescent COVID-19 samples. T cells, B-cell-depleted T cells, or PBMCs supplied cDNA or gDNA.

CDR3 length: 15 residues. The V gene's germline CDR1 is GTSNPN and CDR2 SVGIG (reference sequence). V lost 4 bases, J lost 7 bases, and 7 bases stayed unmatched. Original handling: Scientists estimated how many nucleated cells there were by amplifying reference gene primers. TCRdb's table, derived via immunoSEQ multiplex PCR, lists solely in-frame clones and lacks some. V and J calls and clone size come straight from that table; D and trimming were deduced from the DNA. The data show about 69,000 clones, 65% to 90% seen once. Input material: peripheral blood. The receptor comes from a man older than 75 with acute or convalescent COVID-19. The chain employs TRBV30 and TRBJ2-7; 16 nucleotides agree with TRBD2. The CDR3 nucleotides read TGTGCCTGGAACTCGGGACTAGCGGGAGGGAAGGAGCAGTACTTC. Translating it yields CAWNSGLAGGKEQYF. The entire variable domain, with the rest obtained from reference TRBV30 and TRBJ2-7, is as follows: SQTIHQWPATLVQPVGSPLSLECTVEGTSNPNLYWYRQAAGRGLQLLFYSVGIGQISSEVPQNLSASRPQDRQFILSSKKLLLSDSGFYLCAWNSGLAGGKEQYFGPGTRLTVT.